A selection of T cell receptor beta chains follows, all from one sample in a study of T cell responses to AZD1222 COVID-19 vaccine. Assay: immunoSEQ multiplex PCR; the TCRdb copy retains only in-frame clones and omits some. The sample has about 130,000 clones; 90% are singletons. The material sequenced was peripheral blood, taken on day 0 of MenACWY control vaccination. The origin of the receptors is an adult in good health. Each CDR3 is given with its conserved first and last residue. A D gene is named only where the DNA matches it firmly. Clone size is stated in some rows and not others, as once, few, many or a class when expanded.

>TRBV12-3/TRBV12-4|.|TRBJ2-2|.
TGTGCCAGCAGTTTAGCCTCCCGTCCGGAGCTGTTTTTT
CASSLASRPELFF
>TRBV6-2/TRBV6-3|.|TRBJ2-1|.
TGTGCCAGCAGTTACCAGGGTGTCTACAATGAGCAGTTCTTC
CASSYQGVYNEQFF
>TRBV5-8|TRBD1|TRBJ2-5|.
TGTGCCAGCAGCCATGGGACAGGGGCTCGGGAGACCCAGTACTTC
CASSHGTGARETQYF
>TRBV12-1|.|TRBJ1-3|.
TGTGCCAGCAGCTTTGAGACAACTGGAAACACCATATATTTT
CASSFETTGNTIYF
>TRBV30|TRBD2|TRBJ2-1|once
TGTGCCTGGAGCCTAGCGGGAGGGTCCTACAATGAGCAGTTCTTC
CAWSLAGGSYNEQFF
>TRBV6-2/TRBV6-3|TRBD1|TRBJ1-5|.
TGTGCCAGCAGTTACGAAGGGACAGTTAATAATCAGCCCCAGCATTTT
CASSYEGTVNNQPQHF
>TRBV5-1|.|TRBJ1-1|.
TGCGCCAGCAGCTTGGATCCAGCGAACACTGAAGCTTTCTTT
CASSLDPANTEAFF
>TRBV11-3|.|TRBJ2-1|.
TGTGCCAGCAGCTTTCAAGGAGTCGGATACAATGAGCAGTTCTTC
CASSFQGVGYNEQFF
>TRBV5-6|TRBD1|TRBJ2-6|.
TGTGCCAGCAGCTTACGGGACAGGGGGAAGTCTGGGGCCAACGTCCTGACTTTC
CASSLRDRGKSGANVLTF
>TRBV3-1/TRBV3-2|TRBD2|TRBJ2-1|.
TGTGCCAGCAGCCACGGAACCGGGACTAGCGGGATCGATGAGCAGTTCTTC
CASSHGTGTSGIDEQFF
>TRBV3-1/TRBV3-2|TRBD1|TRBJ2-1|few
TGTGCCAGCAGCCAGGGGACAGGGGGTGTAGATGAGCAGTTCTTC
CASSQGTGGVDEQFF
>TRBV19|TRBD2|TRBJ2-5|few
TGTGCCAGTAGTACCGGGACTAGCTCCGCCGAGACCCAGTACTTC
CASSTGTSSAETQYF
>TRBV5-4|TRBD2|TRBJ2-5|.
TGTGCCAGCAGCTTAGGGACTAGTCGGGAGACCCAGTACTTC
CASSLGTSRETQYF
>TRBV6-2/TRBV6-3|TRBD1|TRBJ2-2|.
TGTGCCAGCAGTTACACGCCGAGACAGGGGGGCACCGGGGAGCTGTTTTTT
CASSYTPRQGGTGELFF
>TRBV7-8|.|TRBJ2-3|.
TGTGCCAGCAGCTTAGCGTTCGAGCGGGGCACAGATACGCAGTATTTT
CASSLAFERGTDTQYF
>TRBV5-1|.|TRBJ1-1|.
TGCGCCAGCAGCTCCGGTGGGTGGACTGAAGCTTTCTTT
CASSSGGWTEAFF